The next 9 T cell receptor beta chains were all read from a single sample in a study of CD8 T cells in ankylosing spondylitis. In TCRdb, the 5' RACE reads were re-called with MiXCR into one record per CDR3 protein. Of approximately 110,000 distinct CDR3 sequences in the sample, about 25% were seen once. Sequences were obtained from synovial fluid, either unsorted or a sorted T cell fraction (not recorded which). The source of these receptors is a male donor with ankylosing spondylitis.

Ten or more counts support this clonotype. The chain carries TRBV14 and TRBJ2-3, with 9 nucleotides matching TRBD2. Germline V CDR1 and CDR2: SGHDN, FVKESK. V shed 4 bases and J 0 bases; nucleotides not matched to a gene: 8. This CDR3 is built from 17 residues. CDR3 DNA: TGTGCCAGCAGCCGCGGACTAGCGATAACTAGCACAGATACGCAGTATTTT. Translating gives CASSRGLAITSTDTQYF.

This clonotype was observed a few times. The V call is TRBV5-1, the J call TRBJ1-1, with D uncertain. The CDR3 extends over 13 amino acids. V was shortened by 3 bases and J by 6 bases, with 12 bases between the two germline ends. The germline gives CDR1 SGHRS, CDR2 YFSETQ. DNA for the CDR3: TGCGCCAGCAGCTCCCGTTTCGGGGCTGAAGCTTTCTTT. It is translated as CASSSRFGAEAFF. Full variable domain (missing parts from reference TRBV5-1 and TRBJ1-1): KAGVTQTPRYLIKTRGQQVTLSCSPISGHRSVSWYQQTPGQGLQFLFEYFSETQRNKGNFPGRFSGRQFSNSRSEMNVSTLELGDSALYLCASSSRFGAEAFFGQGTRLTVV.

This clonotype was detected a few times. V is TRBV2 and J is TRBJ2-1; TRBD1 aligns across 7 bases. J was trimmed by 7 bases and V by 7 bases; bases with no gene match: 13. The CDR3 is made up of 15 amino acids. Germline-derived CDR1 and CDR2 are SNHLY and FYNNEI. Here the CDR3 DNA reads TGTGCCAGCAATTCCCAGCTAGGGGGCAAAAATGAGCAGTTCTTC. Protein product: CASNSQLGGKNEQFF. The variable domain in full, completed from reference TRBV2 and TRBJ2-1, reads EPEVTQTPSHQVTQMGQEVILRCVPISNHLYFYWYRQILGQKVEFLVSFYNNEISEKSEIFDDQFSVERPDGSNFTLKIRSTKLEDSAMYFCASNSQLGGKNEQFFGPGTRLTVL.

This clonotype was seen at least ten times. This chain joins TRBV7-9 and TRBJ1-3, with D perhaps matching TRBD1 (6 bases). Per germline, CDR1 SEHNR and CDR2 FQNEAQ (reference sequence). This CDR3 is built from 14 residues. V lost 5 bases, J lost 0 bases, and 8 bases lay in between. CDR3: CASSARGSGNTIYF. The CDR3, as DNA: TGTGCCAGCAGCGCCAGGGGCTCTGGAAACACCATATATTTT.

In DNA, the CDR3 is TGTGCCAGCTCACCCCCCGGACAGACTAATTCACCCCTCCACTTT. Its translation: CASSPPGQTNSPLHF. The chain uses TRBV18 and TRBJ1-6; D may be TRBD1 (6 bases). In germline, CDR1 is KGHSH, CDR2 LQKENI. The CDR3 spans 15 residues. V was cut by 3 bases and J by 6 bases, with 12 bases left in between.

The chain is built from TRBV7-2 and TRBJ2-3, with D possibly matching TRBD2 (6 bases). The CDR3 spans 15 residues. Germline V gene data show CDR1 as SGHTA and CDR2 as FQGNSA. The V end was cut by 7 bases, the J end by 4 bases, with 18 bases between. Written as DNA, the CDR3 is TGTGCCAGCAACGCGGGCGGGACCTGGGCAGATACGCAGTATTTT. Encoded protein: CASNAGGTWADTQYF.

This clonotype was recorded many times. The chain joins TRBV7-8 to TRBJ2-1; D remains ambiguous. V was clipped by 3 bases and J by 3 bases, with 18 bases between them. The germline CDR1 and CDR2 sequences are SGHVS and FQNEAQ. The CDR3 runs 17 residues. DNA of the CDR3: TGTGCCAGCAGCTTTTCTTCCTTTGATTTGTACTACAATGAGCAGTTCTTC. It is translated as CASSFSSFDLYYNEQFF.

A few counts support this clonotype. The CDR3 reads CASSLGQLGDTIYF. The CDR3 DNA follows: TGCGCCAGCAGCTTGGGGCAGTTAGGTGACACCATATATTTT. The genes are TRBV5-1 and TRBJ1-3; D is uncertain. V shed 0 bases and J shed 8 bases, with 12 bases lying between them. CDR1 is SGHRS, CDR2 YFSETQ, per germline. CDR3 length: 14 amino acids.

The chain links TRBV12-3 or TRBV12-4 to TRBJ1-1; D not resolved. The CDR3 is 17 residues long. V gave up 1 base and J gave up 0 bases, with 15 bases separating them. Here the CDR3 reads CASSLGQYRVLNTEAFF. CDR3 nucleotide sequence: TGTGCCAGCAGTTTAGGCCAATACCGGGTCTTGAACACTGAAGCTTTCTTT.